One and the same sample provided the 10 T cell receptor beta chains below, sequenced in a study of T-cell reconstitution after alpha-beta-depleted transplantation in children. TCRbeta library preparation incorporated unique molecular identifiers. TCRdb reprocessed the PCR reads via MiXCR and lists one record per CDR3 protein. The data hold about 440,000 distinct CDR3 sequences, with around two fifths observed a single time. Material: PBMCs, obtained before TCRalphabeta/CD19-depleted stem cell transplant. These receptors originate from a girl aged 2 to 9 with aplastic anemia, due to receive a stem cell transplant.

The CDR3 sequence: CASSLALQSSTDTQYF. CDR3 nucleotides: TGCGCCAGCAGCTTGGCCTTACAGTCTAGCACAGATACGCAGTATTTT. The chain recombines TRBV5-1 with TRBJ2-3; D not certain. V gave up 0 bases and J gave up 0 bases, with 11 bases separating them. CDR1 SGHRS and CDR2 YFSETQ come from the germline V gene. This CDR3 spans 16 amino acids. The whole variable domain, filled in from reference TRBV5-1 and TRBJ2-3, reads KAGVTQTPRYLIKTRGQQVTLSCSPISGHRSVSWYQQTPGQGLQFLFEYFSETQRNKGNFPGRFSGRQFSNSRSEMNVSTLELGDSALYLCASSLALQSSTDTQYFGPGTRLTVL.

J is TRBJ2-3 and V is TRBV20-1, with D unclear. The length of the CDR3 is 12 residues. Trimming shortened V by 3 bases and J by 4 bases, and 8 bases separated the two germline ends. Germline assignment: CDR1 DFQATT and CDR2 SNEGSKA (reference sequence). CDR3 sequence (DNA): TGCAGTGCTAGTAGATCGGCAGATACGCAGTATTTT. This translates into CSASRSADTQYF.

This clonotype was counted a few times. The rearrangement links TRBV7-2 to TRBJ1-4, with TRBD1 as a possible D gene (5 bases). The CDR3 covers 14 residues. Germline V gives CDR1 SGHTA, CDR2 FQGNSA. Trimming took 5 bases from V and 8 from J, leaving 15 bases between them. CDR3 in amino acids: CASSPDQGSEKLFF. The CDR3 DNA is TGTGCCAGCAGCCCTGACCAGGGCAGCGAAAAACTGTTTTTT.

Details on this clonotype: This sequence may be a read error, since a much larger clone differs from it by one base. The gene calls are TRBV12-3 or TRBV12-4 and TRBJ2-6, with 7 positions matching TRBD1. CDR3 size: 19 residues. CDR3 sequence (DNA): TGTGCCATCAGTTTAGCGCCAGGGGGTGGAGTCTTTAGGGCCAACGTCCTGACTTTC. Protein sequence: CAISLAPGGGVFRANVLTF.

This clonotype was seen a handful of times. The rearrangement joins TRBV12-3 or TRBV12-4 to TRBJ1-5; unclear D gene. CDR3 length equals 15 residues. Trimming cost V 2 bases and J 0 bases, with 8 bases left between them. The CDR3 sequence is CASSLRHPSNQPQHF. CDR3 in DNA: TGTGCCAGCAGTTTAAGGCACCCTAGCAATCAGCCCCAGCATTTT.

Comments on this clonotype: This clone may be a read error of a much larger clone one base away. The chain carries TRBV20-1 and TRBJ1-3; D gene unclear. The CDR3 has 12 residues. Germline values: CDR1 DFQATT, CDR2 SNEGSKA (reference sequence). CDR3 coding DNA: TGCAGTGTCGGGCGGTCTGGAAACACCACATATTTT. Its protein is CSVGRSGNTTYF.

The chain links TRBV5-1 to TRBJ2-7; 8 bases line up with TRBD1. Germline-derived CDR1 and CDR2 are SGHRS and YFSETQ. This CDR3 region has 13 residues. With V trimmed by 6 bases and J by 1 base, 3 bases remained unmatched. The CDR3 coding sequence is TGCGCCAGCATCGGGACAGGATCCTACGAGCAGTACTTC. As protein: CASIGTGSYEQYF.

With regard to this clonotype: A much larger clonotype is one base distant, so this may be a read error. The chain links TRBV10-3 to TRBJ2-1; D unresolved. The germline V gene encodes CDR1 ENHRY and CDR2 SYGVKD. V gave up 2 bases and J gave up 7 bases, with 3 bases separating them. This CDR3 is 11 amino acids long. CDR3: CAISEENEQFF. The CDR3 coding sequence is TGTGCCATCAGTGAGGAGAATGAGCAGTTCTTC.

This chain uses TRBV5-8 with TRBJ2-1; D unresolved. CDR3 length: 15 amino acids. Germline CDR1 reads SGHTS; CDR2 reads YDEGEE. V shed 7 bases and J shed 0 bases, with 14 bases lying between them. The CDR3 nucleotides read TGTGCCAGCCTACGTACCGCGAGCTCCTACAATGAGCAGTTCTTC. Encoded protein: CASLRTASSYNEQFF. Looking up the rest from reference TRBV5-8 and TRBJ2-1 gives the full variable domain: EAGVTQSPTHLIKTRGQQATLRCSPISGHTSVYWYQQALGLGLQFLLWYDEGEERNRGNFPPRFSGRQFPNYSSELNVNALELEDSALYLCASLRTASSYNEQFFGPGTRLTVL.

This chain links TRBV20-1 with TRBJ2-1, with 11 bases identical to TRBD2. Per germline, CDR1 DFQATT and CDR2 SNEGSKA (reference sequence). The CDR3 spans 14 residues. V dropped 6 bases and J dropped 3; count of bases not matched to a gene: 4. The CDR3 protein is CSAIGTSGYNEQFF. The CDR3 DNA is TGCAGTGCCATCGGGACTAGCGGCTACAATGAGCAGTTCTTC.